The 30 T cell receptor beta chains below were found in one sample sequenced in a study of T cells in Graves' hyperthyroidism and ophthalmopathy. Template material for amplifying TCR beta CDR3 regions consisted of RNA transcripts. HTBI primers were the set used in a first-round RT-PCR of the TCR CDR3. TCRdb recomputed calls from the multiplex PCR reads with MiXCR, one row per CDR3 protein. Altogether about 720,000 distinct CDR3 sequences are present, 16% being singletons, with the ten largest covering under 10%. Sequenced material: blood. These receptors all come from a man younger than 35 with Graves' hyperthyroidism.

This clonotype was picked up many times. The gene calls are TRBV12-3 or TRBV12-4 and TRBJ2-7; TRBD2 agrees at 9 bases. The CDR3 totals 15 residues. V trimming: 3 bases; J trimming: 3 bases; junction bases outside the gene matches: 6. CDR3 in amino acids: CASSFGAGGGYEQYF. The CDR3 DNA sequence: TGTGCCAGCAGTTTCGGAGCGGGAGGAGGCTACGAGCAGTACTTC.

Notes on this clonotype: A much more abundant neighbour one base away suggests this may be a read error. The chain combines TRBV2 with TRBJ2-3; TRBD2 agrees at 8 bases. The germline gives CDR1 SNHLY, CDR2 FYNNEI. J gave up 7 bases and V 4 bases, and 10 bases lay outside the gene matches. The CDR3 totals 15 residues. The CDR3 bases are TGTGCCAGCAGTGGGGGAGCGGGAGTCTTATATACGCAGTATTTT. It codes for CASSGGAGVLYTQYF.

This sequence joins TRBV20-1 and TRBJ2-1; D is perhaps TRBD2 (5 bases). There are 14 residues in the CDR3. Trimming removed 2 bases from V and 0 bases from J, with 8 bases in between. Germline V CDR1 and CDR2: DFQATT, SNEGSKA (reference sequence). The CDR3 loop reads CSARFGSSYNEQFF. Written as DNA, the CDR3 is TGCAGTGCTAGATTTGGGAGCTCCTACAATGAGCAGTTCTTC.

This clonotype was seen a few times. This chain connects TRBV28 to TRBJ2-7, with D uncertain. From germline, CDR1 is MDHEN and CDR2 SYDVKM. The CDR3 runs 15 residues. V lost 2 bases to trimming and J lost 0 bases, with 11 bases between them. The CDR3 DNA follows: TGTGCCAGCAGTTTACCGGCGATTAGCTCCTACGAGCAGTACTTC. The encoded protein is CASSLPAISSYEQYF.

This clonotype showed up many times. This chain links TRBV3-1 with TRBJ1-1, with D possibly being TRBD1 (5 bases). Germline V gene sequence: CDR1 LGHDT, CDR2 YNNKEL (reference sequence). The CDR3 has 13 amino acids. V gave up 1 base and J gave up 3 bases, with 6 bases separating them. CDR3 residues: CASSQGRDTEAFF. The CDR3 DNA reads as TGTGCCAGCAGCCAAGGCAGGGACACTGAAGCTTTCTTT.

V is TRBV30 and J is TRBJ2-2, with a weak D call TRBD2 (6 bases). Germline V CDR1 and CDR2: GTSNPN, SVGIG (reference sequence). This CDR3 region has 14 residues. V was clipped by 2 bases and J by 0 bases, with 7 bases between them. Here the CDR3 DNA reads TGTGCCTGGAGTACGGGGGCGAACACCGGGGAGCTGTTTTTT. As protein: CAWSTGANTGELFF.

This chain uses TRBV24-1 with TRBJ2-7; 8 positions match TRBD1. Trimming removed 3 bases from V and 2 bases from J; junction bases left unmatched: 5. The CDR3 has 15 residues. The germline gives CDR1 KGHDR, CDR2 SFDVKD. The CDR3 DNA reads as TGTGCCACCAGTGATCCCCAGACAGGGGCCTACGAGCAGTACTTC. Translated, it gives CATSDPQTGAYEQYF.

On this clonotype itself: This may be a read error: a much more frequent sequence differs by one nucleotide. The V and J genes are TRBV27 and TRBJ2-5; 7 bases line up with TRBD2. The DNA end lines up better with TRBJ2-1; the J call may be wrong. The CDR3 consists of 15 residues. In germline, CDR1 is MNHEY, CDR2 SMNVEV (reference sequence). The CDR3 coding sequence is TGTGCCAGCAGTCGGTCCCGGGGCGGGCGGGAGACCCAGTTCTTC. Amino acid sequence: CASSRSRGGRETQFF.

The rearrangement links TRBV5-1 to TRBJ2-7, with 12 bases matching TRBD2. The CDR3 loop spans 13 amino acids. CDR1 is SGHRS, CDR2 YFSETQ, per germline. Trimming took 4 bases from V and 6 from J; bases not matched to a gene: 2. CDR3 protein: CASSKTSGSEQYF. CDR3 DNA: TGCGCCAGCAGCAAGACTAGCGGGAGCGAGCAGTACTTC. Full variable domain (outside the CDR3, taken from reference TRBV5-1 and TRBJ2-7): KAGVTQTPRYLIKTRGQQVTLSCSPISGHRSVSWYQQTPGQGLQFLFEYFSETQRNKGNFPGRFSGRQFSNSRSEMNVSTLELGDSALYLCASSKTSGSEQYFGPGTRLTVT.

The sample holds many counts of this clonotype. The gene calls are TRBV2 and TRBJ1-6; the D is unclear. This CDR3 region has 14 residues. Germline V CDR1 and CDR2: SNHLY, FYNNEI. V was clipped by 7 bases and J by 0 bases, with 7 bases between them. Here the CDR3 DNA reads TGTGCCAGCATTGCAGCCTCCTATAATTCACCCCTCCACTTT. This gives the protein CASIAASYNSPLHF.

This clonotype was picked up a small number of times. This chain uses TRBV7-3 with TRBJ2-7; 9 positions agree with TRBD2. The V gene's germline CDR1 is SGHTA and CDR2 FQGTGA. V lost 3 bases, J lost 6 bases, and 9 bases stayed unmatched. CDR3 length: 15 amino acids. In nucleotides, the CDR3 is TGTGCCAGCAGCTTGCTAGCGGGACCCATAAGCGAGCAGTACTTC. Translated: CASSLLAGPISEQYF.

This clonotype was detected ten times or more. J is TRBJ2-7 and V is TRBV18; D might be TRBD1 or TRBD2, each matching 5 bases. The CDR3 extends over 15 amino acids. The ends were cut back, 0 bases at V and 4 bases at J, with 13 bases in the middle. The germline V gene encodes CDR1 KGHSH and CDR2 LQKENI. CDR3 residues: CASSPPAGTAYEQYF. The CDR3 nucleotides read TGTGCCAGCTCACCACCTGCCGGGACGGCATACGAGCAGTACTTC.

Written as DNA, the CDR3 is TGTGCCAGCAGTGGGCATAGCGGGAGTGGCACAGATACGCAGTATTTT. Translating gives CASSGHSGSGTDTQYF. J is TRBJ2-3 and V is TRBV28, with 9 bases lining up with TRBD2. V was pared by 5 bases and J by 1 base, with 7 bases of the junction left unmatched. The CDR3 spans 16 residues. Germline V gives CDR1 MDHEN, CDR2 SYDVKM.

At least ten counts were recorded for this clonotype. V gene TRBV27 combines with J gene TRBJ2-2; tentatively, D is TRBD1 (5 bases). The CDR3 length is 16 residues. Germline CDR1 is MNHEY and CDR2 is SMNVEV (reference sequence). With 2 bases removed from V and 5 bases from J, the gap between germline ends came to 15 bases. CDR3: CASSLLPGSRTGELFF. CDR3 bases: TGTGCCAGCAGTTTACTTCCAGGGTCTCGGACCGGGGAGCTGTTTTTT.

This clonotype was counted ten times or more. The CDR3 nucleotides read TGTGCCAGCAGCTCGGGCAGGGGGCGAGAGACCCAGTACTTC. Its translation: CASSSGRGRETQYF. J is TRBJ2-5 and V is TRBV11-2; 8 nucleotides align to TRBD1. The CDR3 is 14 amino acids. V shed 4 bases, J shed 4 bases, and the junction held 5 bases outside the gene matches. In germline, CDR1 is SGHAT, CDR2 FQNNGV.

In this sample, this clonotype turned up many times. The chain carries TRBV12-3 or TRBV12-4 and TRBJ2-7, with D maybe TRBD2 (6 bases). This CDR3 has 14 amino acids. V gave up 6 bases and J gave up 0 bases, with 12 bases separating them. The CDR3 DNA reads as TGTGCCAGCAGACTCCGGGAGAACTCCTACGAGCAGTACTTC. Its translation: CASRLRENSYEQYF.

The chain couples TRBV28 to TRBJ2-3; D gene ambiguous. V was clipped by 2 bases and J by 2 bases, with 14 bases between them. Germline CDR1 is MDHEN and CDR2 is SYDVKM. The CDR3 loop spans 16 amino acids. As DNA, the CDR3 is TGTGCCAGCAGTTTAAAAGGGCAGGCCTTCACAGATACGCAGTATTTT. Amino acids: CASSLKGQAFTDTQYF.

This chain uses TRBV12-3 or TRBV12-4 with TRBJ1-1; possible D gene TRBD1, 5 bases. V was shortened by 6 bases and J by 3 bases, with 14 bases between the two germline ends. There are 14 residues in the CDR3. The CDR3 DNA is TGTGCCAGCAGCCCCCGGGGCGCCGACACTGAAGCTTTCTTT. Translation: CASSPRGADTEAFF.

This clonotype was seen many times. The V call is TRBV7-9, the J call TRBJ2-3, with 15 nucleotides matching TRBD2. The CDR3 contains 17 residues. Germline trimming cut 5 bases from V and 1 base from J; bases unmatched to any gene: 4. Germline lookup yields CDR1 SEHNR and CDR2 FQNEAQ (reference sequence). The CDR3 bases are TGTGCCAGCAGCCTGGGACTAGCGGGAGGCCGCACAGATACGCAGTATTTT. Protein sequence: CASSLGLAGGRTDTQYF.

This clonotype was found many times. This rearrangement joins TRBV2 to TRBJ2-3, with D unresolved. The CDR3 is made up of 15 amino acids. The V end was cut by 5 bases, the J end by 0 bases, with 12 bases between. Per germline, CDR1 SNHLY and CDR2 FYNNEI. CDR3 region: CASSWTTASTDTQYF. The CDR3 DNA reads TGTGCCAGCAGTTGGACGACGGCTAGCACAGATACGCAGTATTTT.

Here the CDR3 reads CAWRVRGGNSNQPQHF. CDR3 coding DNA: TGTGCCTGGAGGGTAAGAGGGGGTAATAGCAATCAGCCCCAGCATTTT. The chain is built from TRBV30 and TRBJ1-5, with D possibly TRBD1 on 6 matching bases. The CDR3 totals 16 residues. Germline loops: CDR1 GTSNPN, CDR2 SVGIG (reference sequence). Trimming shortened V by 3 bases and J by 0 bases, and 15 bases separated the two germline ends. Variable domain in full (rest from reference TRBV30 and TRBJ1-5): SQTIHQWPATLVQPVGSPLSLECTVEGTSNPNLYWYRQAAGRGLQLLFYSVGIGQISSEVPQNLSASRPQDRQFILSSKKLLLSDSGFYLCAWRVRGGNSNQPQHFGDGTRLSIL.

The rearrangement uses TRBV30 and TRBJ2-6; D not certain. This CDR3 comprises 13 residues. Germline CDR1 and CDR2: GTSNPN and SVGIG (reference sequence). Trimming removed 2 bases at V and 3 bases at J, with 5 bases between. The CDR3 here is CAWSPGGANVLTF. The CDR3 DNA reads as TGTGCCTGGAGTCCGGGTGGGGCCAACGTCCTGACTTTC. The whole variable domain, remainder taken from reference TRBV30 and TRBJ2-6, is SQTIHQWPATLVQPVGSPLSLECTVEGTSNPNLYWYRQAAGRGLQLLFYSVGIGQISSEVPQNLSASRPQDRQFILSSKKLLLSDSGFYLCAWSPGGANVLTFGAGSRLTVL.

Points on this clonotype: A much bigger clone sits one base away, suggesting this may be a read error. CDR3 sequence: CASSLARGVTGSPLHF. The CDR3 DNA sequence: TGTGCCAGCAGCTTAGCGAGGGGGGTTACCGGTTCACCCCTCCACTTT. The rearrangement joins TRBV7-9 to TRBJ1-6, with a possible D match to TRBD1 (6 bases). The CDR3 runs to 16 residues. V lost 0 bases and J lost 9, with 15 bases in between. Per the germline V gene, CDR1 is SEHNR and CDR2 is FQNEAQ (reference sequence).

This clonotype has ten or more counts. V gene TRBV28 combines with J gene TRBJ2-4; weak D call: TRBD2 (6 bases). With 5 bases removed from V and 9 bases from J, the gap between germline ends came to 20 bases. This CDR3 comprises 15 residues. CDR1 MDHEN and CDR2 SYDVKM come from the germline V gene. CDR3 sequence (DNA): TGTGCCAGCAGTACTGAGACTAGGAGAATCGGCATTCAGTACTTC. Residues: CASSTETRRIGIQYF.

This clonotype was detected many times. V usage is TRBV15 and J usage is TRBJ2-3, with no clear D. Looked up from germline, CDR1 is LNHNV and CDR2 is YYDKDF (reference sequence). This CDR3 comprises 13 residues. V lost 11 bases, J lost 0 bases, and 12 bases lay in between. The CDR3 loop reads CAVGRLSTDTQYF. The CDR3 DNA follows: TGTGCCGTAGGCCGGCTCAGCACAGATACGCAGTATTTT. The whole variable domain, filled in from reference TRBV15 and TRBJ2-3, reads DAMVIQNPRYQVTQFGKPVTLSCSQTLNHNVMYWYQQKSSQAPKLLFHYYDKDFNNEADTPDNFQSRRPNTSFCFLDIRSPGLGDTAMYLCAVGRLSTDTQYFGPGTRLTVL.

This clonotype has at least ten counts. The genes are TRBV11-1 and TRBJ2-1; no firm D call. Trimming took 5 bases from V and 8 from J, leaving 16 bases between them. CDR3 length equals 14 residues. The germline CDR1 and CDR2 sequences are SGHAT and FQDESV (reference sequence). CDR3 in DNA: TGTGCCAGCAGCCCCACCACGAGTTATGATGAGCAGTTCTTC. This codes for CASSPTTSYDEQFF.

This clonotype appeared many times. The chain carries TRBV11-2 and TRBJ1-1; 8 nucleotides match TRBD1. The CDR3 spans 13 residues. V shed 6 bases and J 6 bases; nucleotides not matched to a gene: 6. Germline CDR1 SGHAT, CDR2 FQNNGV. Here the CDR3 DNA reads TGTGCCAGCAGGGCAGGGGGCCTCGCTGAAGCTTTCTTT. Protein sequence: CASRAGGLAEAFF.

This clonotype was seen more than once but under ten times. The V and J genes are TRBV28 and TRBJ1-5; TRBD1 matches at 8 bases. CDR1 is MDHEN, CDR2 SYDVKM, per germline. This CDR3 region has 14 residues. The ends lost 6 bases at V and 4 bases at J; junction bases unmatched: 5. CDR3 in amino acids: CASRDRAGNQPQHF. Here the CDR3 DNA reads TGTGCCAGCAGGGACAGGGCGGGTAATCAGCCCCAGCATTTT. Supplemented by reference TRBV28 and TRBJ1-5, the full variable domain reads DVKVTQSSRYLVKRTGEKVFLECVQDMDHENMFWYRQDPGLGLRLIYFSYDVKMKEKGDIPEGYSVSREKKERFSLILESASTNQTSMYLCASRDRAGNQPQHFGDGTRLSIL.

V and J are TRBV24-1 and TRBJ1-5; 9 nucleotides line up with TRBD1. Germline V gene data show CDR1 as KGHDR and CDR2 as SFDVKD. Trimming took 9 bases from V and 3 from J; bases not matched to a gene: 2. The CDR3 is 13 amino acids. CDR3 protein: CATDRGYNQPQHF. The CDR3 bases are TGTGCCACCGACAGGGGGTACAATCAGCCCCAGCATTTT.

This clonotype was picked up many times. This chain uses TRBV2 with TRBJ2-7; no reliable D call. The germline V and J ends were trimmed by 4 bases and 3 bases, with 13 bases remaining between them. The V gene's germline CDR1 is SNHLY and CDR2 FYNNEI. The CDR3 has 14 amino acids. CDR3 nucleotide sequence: TGTGCCAGCAGTGTTGAAGAAAGGAGCTACGAGCAGTACTTC. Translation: CASSVEERSYEQYF.